The 11 T cell receptor beta chains below were found in one sample sequenced in a study of blood T cell repertoires in COVID-19 (dated by TCRdb to between 2020 and 2021). Library method: the immunoSEQ multiplex PCR assay. TCRdb mirrors the immuneACCESS table, restricted to in-frame sequences. Some clones are absent from its copies; in checked studies, under half trace to an unresolved V gene, and the reason for the others is unknown. The table for this sample lists fewer than 75,000 clones; 86% of them were counted only once. The ten biggest clones cover approximately 4.4% of the sample. The specimen sequenced was peripheral blood. The receptors originated from a man aged 50 to 59 with active COVID-19.

The chain is built from TRBV6-5 and TRBJ2-1, with unresolved D. Germline V CDR1 and CDR2: MNHEY, SVGAGI. V shed 2 bases and J shed 4 bases, with 6 bases lying between them. The CDR3 is 13 amino acids. This CDR3 reads CASSYTAYNEQFF. The CDR3 coding sequence is TGTGCCAGCAGTTACACAGCATACAATGAGCAGTTCTTC.

This clone appeared once. The chain has TRBV5-6 and TRBJ1-1; 8 bases agree with TRBD1. V lost 4 bases to trimming and J lost 0 bases; unmatched junction nucleotides: 2. CDR1 and CDR2 (germline): SGHDT, YYEEEE. The CDR3 consists of 14 residues. The CDR3 region has the DNA TGTGCCAGCAGCCGGACAGGGATGAACACTGAAGCTTTCTTT. This gives the protein CASSRTGMNTEAFF. The full variable domain, in which reference TRBV5-6 and TRBJ1-1 provide the parts outside the CDR3, is DAGVTQSPTHLIKTRGQQVTLRCSPKSGHDTVSWYQQALGQGPQFIFQYYEEEERQRGNFPDRFSGHQFPNYSSELNVNALLLGDSALYLCASSRTGMNTEAFFGQGTRLTVV.

V and J are TRBV14 and TRBJ2-3; 9 bases align to TRBD1. This CDR3 region has 16 residues. Germline trimming cut 4 bases from V and 8 bases from J; bases unmatched to any gene: 13. The germline V gene encodes CDR1 SGHDN and CDR2 FVKESK. In DNA, the CDR3 is TGTGCCAGCAGCCGACCCGGGACAGGGAAAGGGGTTACGCAGTATTTT. It codes for CASSRPGTGKGVTQYF.

The sample holds a few counts of this clone. This sequence joins TRBV15 and TRBJ2-5; tentative D call: TRBD1 (6 bases). The germline V gene encodes CDR1 LNHNV and CDR2 YYDKDF (reference sequence). The CDR3 extends over 15 amino acids. With 0 bases removed from V and 4 bases from J, the gap between germline ends came to 12 bases. The CDR3 DNA reads TGTGCCACCAGCAGAGATAGGAAAGGGGGAGAGACCCAGTACTTC. It encodes CATSRDRKGGETQYF.

The rearrangement uses TRBV7-3 and TRBJ2-1; TRBD2 aligns across 10 bases. With 5 bases clipped from V and 8 bases from J, the junction kept 12 bases outside the gene matches. In germline, CDR1 is SGHTA, CDR2 FQGTGA. This CDR3 spans 16 amino acids. DNA for the CDR3: TGTGCCAGCAGCCTTCTGCTAGCGGGAGTTTTCTATGAGCAGTTCTTC. Protein sequence: CASSLLLAGVFYEQFF. The complete variable domain, with remaining parts taken from reference TRBV7-3 and TRBJ2-1, reads GAGVSQTPSNKVTEKGKYVELRCDPISGHTALYWYRQSLGQGPEFLIYFQGTGAADDSGLPNDRFFAVRPEGSVSTLKIQRTERGDSAVYLCASSLLLAGVFYEQFFGPGTRLTVL.

The V call is TRBV9, the J call TRBJ1-6; maybe TRBD1 (6 bases). This CDR3 has 15 amino acids. CDR1 is SGDLS and CDR2 is YYNGEE in the germline V gene. The V end lost 4 bases, the J end lost 7 bases, and 15 bases lay between the germline ends. The DNA of the CDR3 is TGTGCCAGCAGCCCTCTAGGACAGCAGAATTCACCCCTCCACTTT. Protein product: CASSPLGQQNSPLHF.

The chain couples TRBV19 to TRBJ2-7; 8 bases are shared with TRBD2. CDR3 length: 15 amino acids. After removal of 9 bases from V and 0 bases from J, the junction contained 10 bases not matched to a gene. The germline gives CDR1 LNHDA, CDR2 SQIVND (reference sequence). DNA of the CDR3: TGTGCCAGATTAGCGGGATGGGGAAGCTCCTACGAGCAGTACTTC. Protein: CARLAGWGSSYEQYF.

This chain connects TRBV6-2 or TRBV6-3 to TRBJ2-2, with TRBD2 matching over 14 bases. The CDR3 is 17 amino acids. The V and J ends lost 5 bases and 6 bases, in that order; junction bases with no gene match: 8. Per the germline V gene, CDR1 is MNHEY and CDR2 is SVGEGT. The CDR3 DNA sequence: TGTGCCAGCAGTGGACTAGCGGGAGGATACAACCCCGGGGAGCTGTTTTTT. This translates into CASSGLAGGYNPGELFF.

The chain is built from TRBV11-3 and TRBJ1-4, with D uncertain. The CDR3 loop spans 14 amino acids. Between the trimmed V and J ends, which lost 5 bases and 7 bases, there was a span of 14 bases. From germline, CDR1 is SGHNT and CDR2 YENEEA. In DNA, the CDR3 is TGTGCCAGCAGCCAGGACCCTCGGGGTGAAAAACTGTTTTTT. Protein: CASSQDPRGEKLFF.

This clone came up a few times. The chain links TRBV7-9 to TRBJ2-5, with a tentative D call TRBD2 (6 bases). Trimming removed 5 bases from V and 1 base from J, with 11 bases in between. CDR1 SEHNR and CDR2 FQNEAQ come from the germline V gene (reference sequence). The CDR3 covers 14 residues. The CDR3 sequence: CASSRAGSQETQYF. CDR3 DNA: TGTGCCAGCAGCCGGGCCGGGAGCCAAGAGACCCAGTACTTC.

This clone was seen just once. The rearrangement joins TRBV6-2 or TRBV6-3 to TRBJ2-1, with TRBD2 matching over 9 bases. V gave up 2 bases and J gave up 15 bases; unmatched junction bases: 8. This CDR3 is 13 amino acids long. Germline V CDR1 and CDR2: MNHEY, SVGEGT. CDR3 nucleotide sequence: TGTGCCAGCAGTTACCCAGCTAGCGGGGTGTGGTTCTTC. It is translated as CASSYPASGVWFF.